Following are 3 T cell receptor beta chains from one sample sequenced in a study of T cells and Merkel cell carcinoma outcomes. Sequenced by immunoSEQ multiplex PCR; TCRdb stores in-frame clones only, minus some. Here the sample spans approximately 20,000 clones, 82% being singletons. What was sequenced was tumor tissue from Merkel cell carcinoma. The receptor set was obtained from a human donor with Merkel cell carcinoma.

In DNA form, the CDR3 reads TGTGCCAGCAGCTTAGCTGGCAGCTACACAGATACGCAGTATTTT. This gives the protein CASSLAGSYTDTQYF. The V gene is TRBV11-1, the J gene TRBJ2-3; D gene ambiguous. CDR1 and CDR2 (germline): SGHAT, FQDESV (reference sequence). This CDR3 has 15 amino acids. The V gene lost 0 bases and the J gene lost 2 bases, with 9 bases spanning the gap.

The V call is TRBV7-8, the J call TRBJ2-3; tentatively, D is TRBD2 (5 bases). The CDR3 covers 15 residues. Germline CDR1 reads SGHVS; CDR2 reads FQNEAQ. V was trimmed by 1 base and J by 0 bases, leaving 8 bases between them. For the CDR3, the DNA is TGTGCCAGCAGCTTAGGACTATGGAGCACAGATACGCAGTATTTT. Residues: CASSLGLWSTDTQYF.

J is TRBJ1-1 and V is TRBV15; TRBD1 might be the D (6 bases). V gave up 5 bases and J gave up 1 base, with 14 bases separating them. There are 15 residues in the CDR3. Per the germline V gene, CDR1 is LNHNV and CDR2 is YYDKDF (reference sequence). CDR3 loop: CATSPHRAKNTEAFF. Here the CDR3 DNA reads TGTGCCACCAGCCCACACAGGGCGAAGAACACTGAAGCTTTCTTT.